This TCR beta chain was obtained from a study of CD8 T cells in Susac syndrome. Study-level points and caveats: As the study acknowledged, the number of individuals who were part of its TCR sequencing and HLA analysis was relatively small.

This clonotype has only one observation. Its antigen is as yet unknown. The junction and the germline gene differ at one end; a read error may be behind it. In blood CD8+ and CD4+ T cells, TCR beta underwent sequencing. TEMRA cells were FACS-enriched, while CD8+ and CD4+ T cells were negatively isolated. RNA amounts of about 0.5 to 1 ug underwent reverse transcription with random hexamers. Amplification of TCR beta CDR3 used immunoSEQ multiplex PCR across 54 Vbeta and 13 Jbeta. Via MiXCR, TCRdb re-called the immunoSEQ multiplex PCR reads, giving one row per CDR3 protein. The data hold tens of thousands of distinct CDR3 sequences, with 90% to 95% observed a single time. The TCR comes from a human donor with multiple sclerosis. The sequenced sample consisted of CD8+ T cells from PBMCs.

CDR3 amino acids: CASTRGALFF. The CDR3 coding sequence is TGTGCCAGTACGAGGGGGGCCCTCTTTTTT. V is TRBV7-2 and J is TRBJ2-3, with D tentatively TRBD1 or TRBD2 (6 bases each). This CDR3 region has 10 residues. CDR1 SGHTA and CDR2 FQGNSA come from the germline V gene. The full variable domain, its missing parts supplied by reference TRBV7-2 and TRBJ2-3, is GAGVSQSPSNKVTEKGKDVELRCDPISGHTALYWYRQSLGQGLEFLIYFQGNSAPDKSGLPSDRFSAERTGGSVSTLTIQRTQQEDSAVYLCASTRGALFFGPGTRLTVL.